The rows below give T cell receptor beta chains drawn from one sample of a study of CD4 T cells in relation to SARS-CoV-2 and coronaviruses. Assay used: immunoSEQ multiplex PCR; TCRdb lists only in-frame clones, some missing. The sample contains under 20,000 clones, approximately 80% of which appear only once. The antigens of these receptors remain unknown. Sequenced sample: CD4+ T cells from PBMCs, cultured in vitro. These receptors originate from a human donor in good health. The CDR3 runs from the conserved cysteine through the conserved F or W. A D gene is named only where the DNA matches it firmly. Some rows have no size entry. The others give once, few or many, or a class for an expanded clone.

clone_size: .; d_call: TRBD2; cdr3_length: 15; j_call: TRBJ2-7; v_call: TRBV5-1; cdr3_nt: TGCGCCAGCAGCTTCCGGCGGGGGGTTGTCCACGAGCAGTACTTC; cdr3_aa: CASSFRRGVVHEQYF
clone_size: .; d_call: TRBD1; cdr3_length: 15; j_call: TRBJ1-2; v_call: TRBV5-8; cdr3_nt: TGTGCCAGCAGACCTGAGGGACAGCTAAACTATGGCTACACCTTC; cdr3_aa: CASRPEGQLNYGYTF
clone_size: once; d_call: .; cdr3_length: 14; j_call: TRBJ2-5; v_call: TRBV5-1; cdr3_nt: TGCGGGGCGCGAGGGCCGGCTCGTACTGAGACCCAGTACTTC; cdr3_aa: CGARGPARTETQYF
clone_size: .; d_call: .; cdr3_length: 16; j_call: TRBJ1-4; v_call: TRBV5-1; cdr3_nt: TGCGCCAGCAGCTTCTCTCCGGGAGCAACTAATGAAAAACTGTTTTTT; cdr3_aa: CASSFSPGATNEKLFF
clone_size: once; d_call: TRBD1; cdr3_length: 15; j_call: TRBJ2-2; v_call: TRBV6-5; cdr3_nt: TGTGCCAGCAGTTACCGACAGGGGAACACCGGGGAGCTGTTTTTT; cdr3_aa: CASSYRQGNTGELFF
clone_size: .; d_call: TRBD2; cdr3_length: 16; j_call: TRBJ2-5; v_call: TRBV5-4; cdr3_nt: TGTGCCAGCAGCTCCGGGACTAGCAGAGGGGGGGAGACCCAGTACTTC; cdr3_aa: CASSSGTSRGGETQYF
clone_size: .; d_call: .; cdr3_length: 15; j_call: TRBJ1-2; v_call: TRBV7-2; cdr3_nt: TGTGCCAGCAGCCAAAATAGGGCCGGGGGCTATGGCTACACCTTC; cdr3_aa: CASSQNRAGGYGYTF
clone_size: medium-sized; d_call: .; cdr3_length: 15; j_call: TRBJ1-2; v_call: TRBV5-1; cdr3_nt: TGCGCCAGCAGCTTACAGGAAGAGGGCTACGGGGGCTACACCTTC; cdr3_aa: CASSLQEEGYGGYTF
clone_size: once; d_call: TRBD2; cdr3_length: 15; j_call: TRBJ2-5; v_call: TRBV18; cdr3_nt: TGTGCCAGCTCACCATTAGCGGGATTGCAAGAGACCCAGTACTTC; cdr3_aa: CASSPLAGLQETQYF
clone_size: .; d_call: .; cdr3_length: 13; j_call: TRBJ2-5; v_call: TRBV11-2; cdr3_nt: TGTGCCAGCAGCCCCCGGCAGTGGGAGACCCAGTACTTC; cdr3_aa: CASSPRQWETQYF
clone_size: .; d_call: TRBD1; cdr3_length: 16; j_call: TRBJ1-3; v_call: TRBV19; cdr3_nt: TGTGCCAGTAGACTGGGGACAGCCGTCTCTGGAAACACCATATATTTT; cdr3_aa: CASRLGTAVSGNTIYF
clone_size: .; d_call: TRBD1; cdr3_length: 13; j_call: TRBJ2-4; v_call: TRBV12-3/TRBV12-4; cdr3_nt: TGTGCCAGCACCGATGACAGGGATTACATTCAGTACTTC; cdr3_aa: CASTDDRDYIQYF
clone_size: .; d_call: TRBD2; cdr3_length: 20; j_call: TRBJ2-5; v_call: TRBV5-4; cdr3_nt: TGTGCCAGCAGCTTGGTGGGGGGGACTAGCGGGACCTCAGGAAGAGAGACCCAGTACTTC; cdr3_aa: CASSLVGGTSGTSGRETQYF
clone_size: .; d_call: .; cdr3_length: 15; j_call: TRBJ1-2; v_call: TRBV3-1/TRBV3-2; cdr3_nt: TGTGCCAGCAGCCAACTCCAGGCGCAGGGCGAAGGCTACACCTTC; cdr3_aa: CASSQLQAQGEGYTF
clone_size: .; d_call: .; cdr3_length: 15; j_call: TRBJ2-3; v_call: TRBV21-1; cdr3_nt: TGTGCCAAGACGGGGACAACTACTAGCACAGATACGCAGTATTTT; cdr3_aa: CAKTGTTTSTDTQYF
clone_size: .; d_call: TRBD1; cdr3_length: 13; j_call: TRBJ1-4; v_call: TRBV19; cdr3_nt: TGTGCCAGTAGAGACAGGGATGGTGAAAAACTGTTTTTT; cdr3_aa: CASRDRDGEKLFF
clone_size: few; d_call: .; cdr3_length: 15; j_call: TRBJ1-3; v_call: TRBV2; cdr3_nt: TGTGCCAGCAGTGAAGCGCTTGGAGGGGGAAACACCATATATTTT; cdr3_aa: CASSEALGGGNTIYF
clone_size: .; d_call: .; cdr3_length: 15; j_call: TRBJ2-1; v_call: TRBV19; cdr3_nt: TGTGCCAGTAGTATAGGCCAGGGTCCAAGTAATGAGCAGTTCTTC; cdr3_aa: CASSIGQGPSNEQFF
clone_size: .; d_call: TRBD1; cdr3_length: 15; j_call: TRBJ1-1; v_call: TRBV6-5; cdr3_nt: TGTGCCAGCAGTTACGGGACAGGGGCGAACACTGAAGCTTTCTTT; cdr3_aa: CASSYGTGANTEAFF
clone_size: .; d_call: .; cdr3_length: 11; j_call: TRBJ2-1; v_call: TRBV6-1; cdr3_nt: TGTGCCAGCAGTGAAGCCCGTGAGCAGTTCTTC; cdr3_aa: CASSEAREQFF
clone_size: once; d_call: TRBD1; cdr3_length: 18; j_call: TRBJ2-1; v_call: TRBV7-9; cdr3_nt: TGTGCCAGCAGCTCCACCTTGAAGGGGGGACAGGGATTCTATGAGCAGTTCTTC; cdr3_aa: CASSSTLKGGQGFYEQFF
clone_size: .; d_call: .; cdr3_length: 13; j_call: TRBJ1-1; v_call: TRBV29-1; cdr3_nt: TGCAGCGTTGATTTCGGGGTGAACACTGAAGCTTTCTTT; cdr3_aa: CSVDFGVNTEAFF
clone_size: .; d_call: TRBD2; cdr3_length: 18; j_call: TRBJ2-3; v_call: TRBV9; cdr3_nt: TGTGCCAGCAGCGTCTGGACTAGCGGACCTACTAGCACAGATACGCAGTATTTT; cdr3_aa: CASSVWTSGPTSTDTQYF
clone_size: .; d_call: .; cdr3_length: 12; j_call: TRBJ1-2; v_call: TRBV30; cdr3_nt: TGTGCCTGGAGTGATTTGAACTATGGCTACACCTTC; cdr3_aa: CAWSDLNYGYTF
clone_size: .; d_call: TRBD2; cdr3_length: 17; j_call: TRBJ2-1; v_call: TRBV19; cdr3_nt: TGTGCCAGTAGTACTCTCCTCGGGACTAGCATCAGTAATGAGCAGTTCTTC; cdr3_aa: CASSTLLGTSISNEQFF
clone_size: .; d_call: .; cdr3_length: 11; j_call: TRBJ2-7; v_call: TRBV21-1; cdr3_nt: TGTGCCAGCAGCAAATGCTACGAGCAGTACTTC; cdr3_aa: CASSKCYEQYF
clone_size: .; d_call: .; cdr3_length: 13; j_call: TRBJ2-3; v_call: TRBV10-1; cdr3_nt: TGCGCCAGCAGTGATGGGGGCACAGATACGCAGTATTTT; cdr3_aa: CASSDGGTDTQYF
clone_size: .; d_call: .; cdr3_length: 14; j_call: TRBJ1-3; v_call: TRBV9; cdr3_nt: TGTGCCAGCAGCTCAGTGGGCATTGGAAACACCATATATTTT; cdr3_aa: CASSSVGIGNTIYF
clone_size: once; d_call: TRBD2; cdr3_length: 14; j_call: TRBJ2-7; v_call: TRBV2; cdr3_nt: TGTGCCAGCAGCCGACTAGCGGGAGTCTACGAGCAGTACTTC; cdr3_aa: CASSRLAGVYEQYF
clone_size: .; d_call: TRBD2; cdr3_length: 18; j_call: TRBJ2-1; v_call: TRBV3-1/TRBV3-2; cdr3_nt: TGTGCCAGCAGCCAAGATGGACTAGCCCTTACTAAACGCAATGAGCAGTTCTTC; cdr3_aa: CASSQDGLALTKRNEQFF
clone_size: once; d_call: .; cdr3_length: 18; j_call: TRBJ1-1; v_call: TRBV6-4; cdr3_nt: TGTGCCAGCAGTGATCCTATACGAGCAGGCCCAAGGAACACTGAAGCTTTCTTT; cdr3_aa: CASSDPIRAGPRNTEAFF
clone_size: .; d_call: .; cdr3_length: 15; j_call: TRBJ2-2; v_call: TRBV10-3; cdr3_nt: TGTGCCATCAGTGAGTCGGGACATCGCCCCGGGGAGCTGTTTTTT; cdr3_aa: CAISESGHRPGELFF
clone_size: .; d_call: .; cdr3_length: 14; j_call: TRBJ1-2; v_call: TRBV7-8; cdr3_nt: TGTGCCAGCAGCTTCACACGCCTGTCCTATGGCTACACCTTC; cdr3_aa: CASSFTRLSYGYTF
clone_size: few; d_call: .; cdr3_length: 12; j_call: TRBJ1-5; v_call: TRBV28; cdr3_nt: TGTGCCAGCAGTTCTCCTCCTCAGCCCCAGCATTTT; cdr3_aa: CASSSPPQPQHF
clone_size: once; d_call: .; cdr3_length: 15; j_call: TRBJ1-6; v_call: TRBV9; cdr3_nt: TGTGCCAGCAGCGCGGGGACTGCGTACGGTTCACCCCTCCACTTT; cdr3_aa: CASSAGTAYGSPLHF
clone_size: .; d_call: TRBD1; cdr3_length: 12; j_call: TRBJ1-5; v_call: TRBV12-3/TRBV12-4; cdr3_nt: TGTGCCAGCAGGCCCAGTACGGGACAGGAGCATTTT; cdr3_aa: CASRPSTGQEHF
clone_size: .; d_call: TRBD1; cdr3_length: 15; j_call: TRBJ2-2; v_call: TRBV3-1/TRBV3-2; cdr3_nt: TGTGCCAGCTCAACGGGACAGTCGAACACCGGGGAGCTGTTTTTT; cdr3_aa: CASSTGQSNTGELFF
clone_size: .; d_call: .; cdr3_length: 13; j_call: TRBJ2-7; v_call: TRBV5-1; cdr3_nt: TGCGCCAGCAGCTTGGACACCGACTACGAGCAGTACTTC; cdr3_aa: CASSLDTDYEQYF
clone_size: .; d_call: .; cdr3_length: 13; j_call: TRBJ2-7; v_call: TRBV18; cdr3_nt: TGTGCCAGCTCACCAGAACAGGCCTACGAGCAGTACTTC; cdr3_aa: CASSPEQAYEQYF
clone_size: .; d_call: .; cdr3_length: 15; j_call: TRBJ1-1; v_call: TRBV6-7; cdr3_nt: TGTGCCAGCAATACGAAAGTAGGGGGTGACACTGAAGCTTTCTTT; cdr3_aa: CASNTKVGGDTEAFF
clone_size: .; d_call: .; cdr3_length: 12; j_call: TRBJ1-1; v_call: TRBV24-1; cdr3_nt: TGTGCCACCAGTGATACTAATACTGAAGCTTTCTTT; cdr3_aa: CATSDTNTEAFF
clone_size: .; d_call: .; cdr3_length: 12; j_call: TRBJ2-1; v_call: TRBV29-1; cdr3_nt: TGCAGCGCCTTGACAAGCTACAATGAGCAGTTCTTC; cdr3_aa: CSALTSYNEQFF